The sample holds one count of the clone carrying this T cell receptor beta chain. Sequencing was performed with immunoSEQ multiplex PCR; in TCRdb, only in-frame clones are kept and a portion is missing. The sample shows 95,000 to 110,000 clones, 80% to 95% of them seen only once. This CDR3 has 15 amino acids. Trimming removed 3 bases at V and 2 bases at J, with 14 bases between. Looked up from germline, CDR1 is SGDLS and CDR2 is YYNGEE. This sample was included in a study of blood T cell repertoires in COVID-19. The wider study: Nucleic acid was either cDNA or gDNA, and it came from T cells, B-cell-depleted T cells, or PBMCs.

Material for sequencing was peripheral blood. This receptor was taken from a young woman with acute or convalescent COVID-19. The rearrangement joins TRBV9 to TRBJ1-2, with D possibly being TRBD1 (5 bases). The CDR3 sequence: CASSAFQGTNYGYTF. In nucleotides, the CDR3 is TGTGCCAGCAGCGCCTTTCAGGGAACCAACTATGGCTACACCTTC.